A selection of T cell receptor beta chains follows, all from one sample in a study of a mutant IDH1 vaccine in newly diagnosed glioma. The protocol was immunoSEQ multiplex PCR, while the TCRdb copy is restricted to in-frame clones and leaves out a portion. This table has 45,000 to 65,000 clones, around nine tenths appearing once. The antigens for these receptors are not known. The starting material was PBMCs, obtained from a glioma patient whose treatment included an IDH1 peptide vaccine. The receptors derive from a man in his forties or fifties with glioma. Each CDR3 is given with its conserved first and last residue. The order of the fields is CDR3 length, D gene, V gene, J gene, clone size, CDR3 DNA, CDR3 protein. D genes are given only for firm matches. The size field is filled for only some rows; it gives once, few, many or a size class.

12,-,TRBV7-6,TRBJ2-7,few,TGTGCCAGCAGTTTGCAGGGCTACGAGCAGTACTTC,CASSLQGYEQYF
15,-,TRBV5-1,TRBJ1-1,-,TGCGCCAGCAGCTTGATTGCAGGATGGGGTACTGAAGCTTTCTTT,CASSLIAGWGTEAFF
13,-,TRBV27,TRBJ2-2,-,TGTGCCAGCAGGACTATAAACACCGGGGAGCTGTTTTTT,CASRTINTGELFF
13,TRBD1,TRBV7-9,TRBJ1-1,-,TGTGCCAGCAGCGGACAGGAGAACACTGAAGCTTTCTTT,CASSGQENTEAFF
15,-,TRBV6-5,TRBJ1-5,-,TGTGCCAGCAGGCCACAGGTTAATAGCAATCAGCCCCAGCATTTT,CASRPQVNSNQPQHF
18,TRBD2,TRBV5-1,TRBJ2-6,-,TGCGCCAGCAGCCCCGGACCGACCGGGGGGTCTGGGGCCAACGTCCTGACTTTC,CASSPGPTGGSGANVLTF
14,TRBD2,TRBV5-4,TRBJ2-3,-,TGTGCCAGCAGCTTGGAGCGGGGGGTGGATACGCAGTATTTT,CASSLERGVDTQYF
13,-,TRBV7-2,TRBJ1-2,-,TGTGCCAGCAGCTCCCTCCCGGGGGATGGCTACACCTTC,CASSSLPGDGYTF
15,-,TRBV10-1,TRBJ2-1,once,TGCGCCAGCAGTGAGAGGAGGGGCTCCTACAATGAGCAGTTCTTC,CASSERRGSYNEQFF
15,-,TRBV6-5,TRBJ1-5,-,TGTGCCAGCAGGGCTAGGGATTATAGCAATCAGCCCCAGCATTTT,CASRARDYSNQPQHF
15,TRBD2,TRBV9,TRBJ2-3,-,TGTGCCAGCAGCGCCCGCGGCGGGGGGGCAGATACGCAGTATTTT,CASSARGGGADTQYF
22,TRBD2,TRBV10-3,TRBJ2-2,-,TGTGCCATCAGTGCGCGAACTTCGGGACTAGCGGGGGCCGAAGGGAACACCGGGGAGCTGTTTTTT,CAISARTSGLAGAEGNTGELFF
15,-,TRBV7-8,TRBJ2-1,-,TGTGCCAGCAGCCTGGACCGGGGCCTCTACAATGAGCAGTTCTTC,CASSLDRGLYNEQFF
16,-,TRBV10-3,TRBJ2-7,-,TGTGCCATCAGTGAGGCCAGATCGGAGAGAGGGTACGAGCAGTACTTC,CAISEARSERGYEQYF
12,-,TRBV25-1,TRBJ1-5,-,TGTGCCAGCAGTGGGGGAGGGGGACCTCGGTATTTT,CASSGGGGPRYF
14,-,TRBV21-1,TRBJ1-4,-,TGTGCCAGCAGCCCAAACGGTTTGAATGAAAAACTGTTTTTT,CASSPNGLNEKLFF
16,TRBD2,TRBV11-2,TRBJ2-7,-,TGTGCCAGCAGACCGACTGGGGAGGGAAGCTCCTACGAGCAGTACTTC,CASRPTGEGSSYEQYF
15,TRBD2,TRBV28,TRBJ2-1,once,TGTGCCAGCAGTTTAAGACTAGCGGAGGACAATGAGCAGTTCTTC,CASSLRLAEDNEQFF
15,-,TRBV5-1,TRBJ2-7,-,TGCGCCAGCAGCTTGGGAGGGGTTGGGGCCTACGAGCAGTACTTC,CASSLGGVGAYEQYF
15,-,TRBV6-1,TRBJ2-3,-,TGTGCCAGCAGTGAAGCTGGTCTAGCCGGCGATACGCAGTATTTT,CASSEAGLAGDTQYF
15,TRBD2,TRBV11-3,TRBJ2-2,-,TGTGCCAGCAGCTTAGCGGGACTAGCGAAGGAGGAGCTGTTTTTT,CASSLAGLAKEELFF
15,TRBD2,TRBV6-5,TRBJ2-1,-,TGTGCCAGCAGTGCTTCGACTAGCGCCTACAATGAGCAGTTCTTC,CASSASTSAYNEQFF
17,TRBD2,TRBV10-3,TRBJ2-3,-,TGTGCCATCAGTGAGTCGCGCGGAGCGGGGAGCACAGATACGCAGTATTTT,CAISESRGAGSTDTQYF
14,-,TRBV5-6,TRBJ1-6,once,TGTGCCAGCAGCTTGGATAGGGTCGGGTCACCCCTCCACTTT,CASSLDRVGSPLHF
15,-,TRBV5-4,TRBJ2-7,-,TGTGCCAGCAGCCCTCGGACAGTTGGGAATGGAGAGCAGTACTTC,CASSPRTVGNGEQYF
12,-,TRBV7-9,TRBJ1-4,large,TGTGCCAGCAGCTTAACTAATGAAAAACTGTTTTTT,CASSLTNEKLFF
16,TRBD2,TRBV9,TRBJ2-1,-,TGTGCCAGCAGCCCCCAGCGGGAGGGCCATATCAATGAGCAGTTCTTC,CASSPQREGHINEQFF
16,-,TRBV28,TRBJ2-7,-,TGTGCCAGCACTGTGGCCCCCGGCAGCACTTCCTACGAGCAGTACTTC,CASTVAPGSTSYEQYF
15,-,TRBV4-1,TRBJ1-1,-,TGCGCCAGCAGCCAAACCGGGACCCAGAACACTGAAGCTTTCTTT,CASSQTGTQNTEAFF
12,-,TRBV6-1,TRBJ2-1,-,TGTGCCAGCAGTGAACCGGCCCAAGGGCAGTTCTTC,CASSEPAQGQFF
14,TRBD2,TRBV6-5,TRBJ2-2,few,TGTGCCAGCAGGGCTAGCGGGAACACCGGGGAGCTGTTTTTT,CASRASGNTGELFF
13,-,TRBV28,TRBJ1-2,-,TGTGCCAGCAGTTTATTCGGAGGGCTTGGCTACACCTTC,CASSLFGGLGYTF
18,-,TRBV5-1,TRBJ2-3,-,TGCGCCAGCAGCTTGTACTCCTTAGCGGATACTAGCACAGATACGCAGTATTTT,CASSLYSLADTSTDTQYF
13,-,TRBV6-1,TRBJ1-3,-,TGTGCCAGCATTTACGACTCGCTTAGCACCATATATTTT,CASIYDSLSTIYF
14,-,TRBV14,TRBJ2-7,-,TGTGCCAGCAGCCAGCGAGAGGGCCCTTACGAGCAGTACTTC,CASSQREGPYEQYF
13,TRBD1,TRBV2,TRBJ2-7,-,TGTGCCAGCGGAACAGGGGCGTCCTACGAGCAGTACTTC,CASGTGASYEQYF
13,-,TRBV7-6,TRBJ2-2,-,TGTGCCAGCAGCGACCACGAGGGAAGGGAGCTGTTTTTT,CASSDHEGRELFF
16,TRBD1,TRBV6-5,TRBJ1-2,once,TGTGCCAGCAGTTCGGGACAGGGAGCTATTAACTATGGCTACACCTTC,CASSSGQGAINYGYTF
15,-,TRBV2,TRBJ1-5,-,TGTGCCAGCGGGAGGGACCTCGCTCCCAATCAGCCCCAGCATTTT,CASGRDLAPNQPQHF
14,TRBD1,TRBV2,TRBJ1-2,-,TGTGCCAGCAAATCCGGGACAGCCGACTATGGCTACACCTTC,CASKSGTADYGYTF
13,-,TRBV28,TRBJ1-2,-,TGTGCCAGCATCGTCCCCGGGGGGTTTGGCTACACCTTC,CASIVPGGFGYTF
15,-,TRBV2,TRBJ1-1,few,TGTGCCAGCAGTGAGGGGAGAATAATGAACACTGAAGCTTTCTTT,CASSEGRIMNTEAFF
15,TRBD1,TRBV5-4,TRBJ2-7,-,TGTGCCAGCAGCTACCCGGGACAGCCCTCCTACGAGCAGTACTTC,CASSYPGQPSYEQYF
12,-,TRBV30,TRBJ1-3,few,TGTGCCTGGAGTGAGTTGGGAAACACCATATATTTT,CAWSELGNTIYF
11,-,TRBV20-1,TRBJ1-2,-,TGCAGTGCCCCAACAGGCTATGGCTACACCTTC,CSAPTGYGYTF
14,-,TRBV29-1,TRBJ2-3,-,TGCAGCGTTGAGGCTCCAACACTAACTCAGGGGCAGTATTTT,CSVEAPTLTQGQYF
10,-,TRBV10-2,TRBJ2-7,-,TGCGCCAGCAATTATGACGAGCAGTACTTC,CASNYDEQYF
14,TRBD1,TRBV14,TRBJ1-6,-,TGTGCCAGCAGCCTGGGGACAGGGAATTCACCCCTCCACTTT,CASSLGTGNSPLHF
15,-,TRBV5-5,TRBJ2-3,-,TGTGCCAGCAGCCCAACTACCGGGGGCACAGATACGCAGTATTTT,CASSPTTGGTDTQYF
12,-,TRBV6-6,TRBJ1-4,-,TGTGCCAGCAGTCCAGGAAATGAAAAACTGTTTTTT,CASSPGNEKLFF